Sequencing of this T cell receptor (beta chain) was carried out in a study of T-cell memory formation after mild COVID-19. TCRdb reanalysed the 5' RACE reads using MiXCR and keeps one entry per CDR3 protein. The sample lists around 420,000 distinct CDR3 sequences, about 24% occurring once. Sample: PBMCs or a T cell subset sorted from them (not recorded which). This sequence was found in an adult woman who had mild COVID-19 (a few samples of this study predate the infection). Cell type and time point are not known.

CDR3 protein: CATSRVRRGDNEQFF. The CDR3, as DNA: TGTGCCACCAGCAGAGTAAGGAGGGGGGACAATGAGCAGTTCTTC. This chain connects TRBV15 to TRBJ2-1; the D call may be TRBD1 or TRBD2 (6 bases each). Germline V gene sequence: CDR1 LNHNV, CDR2 YYDKDF (reference sequence). Trimming took 1 base from V and 5 from J, leaving 12 bases between them. There are 15 residues in the CDR3. The full variable domain, completed using reference TRBV15 and TRBJ2-1, is DAMVIQNPRYQVTQFGKPVTLSCSQTLNHNVMYWYQQKSSQAPKLLFHYYDKDFNNEADTPDNFQSRRPNTSFCFLDIRSPGLGDTAMYLCATSRVRRGDNEQFFGPGTRLTVL.